The clone carrying this T cell receptor beta chain occurred many times. The germline CDR1 and CDR2 sequences are SGHTA and FQGNSA. The CDR3 runs 15 residues. V shed 2 bases and J 4 bases; nucleotides not matched to a gene: 6. This sample was taken from a study of identical twins. Unique molecular identifiers were present on cDNA, and template switching added a universal primer site. TCRdb re-derived calls from the 5' RACE reads in MiXCR, one entry per CDR3 protein. Among about 810,000 distinct CDR3 sequences listed, over 9% were seen once. The sample was also reused in another study, on yellow fever vaccine responses in identical twins.

This TCR came from a woman aged 18-29 years in good health. This chain links TRBV7-2 with TRBJ1-2, with 8 bases aligning to TRBD1. The sample was PBMCs. CDR3 region: CASSLNSGGGYGYTF. The CDR3 DNA follows: TGTGCCAGCAGCTTAAACTCAGGGGGCGGCTATGGCTACACCTTC.